This T cell receptor beta chain was captured by sequencing in a study of CD8 T cells in Susac syndrome. cDNA came from roughly 0.53 to 1 ug RNA primed by random hexamers. From the immunoSEQ multiplex PCR reads, TCRdb called clonotypes with MiXCR, one entry per CDR3 protein. This sample carries about 280,000 distinct CDR3 sequences, roughly 85% of them seen once, and the ten largest clones take around 0.11%. CDR3 length equals 14 residues. V lost 4 bases, J lost 8 bases, and 18 bases lay in between. The germline gives CDR1 SGDLS, CDR2 YYNGEE. The sequenced material came from CD8+ T cells from PBMCs. The sequence came from a human donor with multiple sclerosis. This chain links TRBV9 with TRBJ1-2; D is possibly TRBD1 (5 bases). The CDR3 DNA is TGTGCCAGCAGCACGAGTGGAGGGGCTGGGGGCTACACCTTC. Encoded protein: CASSTSGGAGGYTF.